This entry describes one T cell receptor beta chain. This entry belongs to a study of shared clonotypes between healthy human individuals. Trimming stripped 10 bases from V and 5 bases from J, with 14 bases between. Germline CDR1 is SNHLY and CDR2 is FYNNEI. The CDR3 length is 12 residues. Each subset's genomic DNA was split evenly across several immunoSEQ plates. Repertoires were generated with immunoSEQ multiplex PCR, while TCRdb's copy carries only in-frame clones and drops some. The table records some 1,400,000 clones, more than 95% of them present only once. The J gene is TRBJ1-2, the V gene TRBV2, with D possibly being TRBD1 (6 bases). The TCR sequence derives from a man younger than 40 in good health. Sequenced input: naive CD4+ T cells sorted from blood. The sample's subset: CD45RA+ positively selected. In nucleotides, the CDR3 is TGTGCCATTCCGACAGGACCTTATGGCTACACCTTC. This encodes CAIPTGPYGYTF.